The 17 T cell receptor beta chains listed next were all sequenced from one sample in a study of T cells in Graves' hyperthyroidism and ophthalmopathy. Amplified regions were TCR beta CDR3 sequences from RNA transcripts. HTBI primers drove first-round RT-PCR of the TCR CDR3. Via MiXCR, TCRdb re-called the multiplex PCR reads, giving one row per CDR3 protein. The sample lists a few hundred thousand distinct CDR3 sequences; 15% to 20% were seen once. Material for sequencing was blood. These receptors were obtained from a woman aged 40 to 49 with Graves' ophthalmopathy.

This clonotype came up many times. Germline and junction disagree at one end, which may indicate a read error. The gene calls are TRBV12-3 or TRBV12-4 and TRBJ2-7, with 7 nucleotides matching TRBD2. The CDR3 runs to 17 residues. This CDR3 reads CVSSLASLGLAAPEQYF. CDR3 sequence (DNA): TGTGTCAGCAGTTTAGCCTCGCTCGGGCTAGCGGCCCCTGAGCAGTACTTC.

This clonotype showed up many times. A read error may produce the germline difference seen at one junction end. This sequence joins TRBV12-3 or TRBV12-4 and TRBJ2-2, with 13 bases fitting TRBD2. The CDR3 totals 18 residues. The CDR3 nucleotides read TGTGCCAGCAAACCGGGACTAGCGGGGCCGGCGAACACCGGGGAGCTTTTTTTT. Protein sequence: CASKPGLAGPANTGELFF.

Ten or more counts support this clonotype. The DNA for the CDR3 is TGCGCCAGCGTTGTGGGGGATCGGGCCACCGGGGAGCTGTTTTTT. It yields the protein CASVVGDRATGELFF. The chain is built from TRBV5-1 and TRBJ2-2, with D perhaps given as TRBD1 or TRBD2 (5 bases each). In germline, CDR1 is SGHRS, CDR2 YFSETQ. The CDR3 is 15 amino acids. V gave up 7 bases and J gave up 4 bases, with 17 bases separating them.

This clonotype was picked up many times. The chain joins TRBV11-1 to TRBJ1-1; unclear D gene. From germline, CDR1 is SGHAT and CDR2 FQDESV (reference sequence). The CDR3 runs 16 residues. The V and J ends lost 6 bases and 1 base respectively, with 18 bases between them. DNA for the CDR3: TGTGCCAGCAGAGCCCCGTGGGAGGAGAAGAACACTGAAGCTTTCTTT. This translates into CASRAPWEEKNTEAFF. The whole variable domain, filled in from reference TRBV11-1 and TRBJ1-1, reads EAEVAQSPRYKITEKSQAVAFWCDPISGHATLYWYRQILGQGPELLVQFQDESVVDDSQLPKDRFSAERLKGVDSTLKIQPAELGDSAMYLCASRAPWEEKNTEAFFGQGTRLTVV.

The chain links TRBV7-8 to TRBJ2-7, with TRBD1 as a possible D gene (5 bases). V dropped 5 bases and J dropped 1 base, with 12 bases sitting between them. Per the germline V gene, CDR1 is SGHVS and CDR2 is FQNEAQ. The CDR3 has 14 residues. The CDR3 sequence: CASSKSTVSYEQYF. The CDR3 DNA reads as TGTGCCAGCAGCAAATCGACAGTGTCCTACGAGCAGTACTTC.

This clonotype was seen at least ten times. This sequence joins TRBV11-2 and TRBJ2-5, with D hard to call. The CDR3 extends over 11 amino acids. V shed 6 bases and J shed 3 bases, with 5 bases lying between them. Germline V lookup: CDR1 SGHAT, CDR2 FQNNGV. The CDR3 nucleotides read TGTGCCAGCAGAAGGAAAGAGACCCAGTACTTC. Amino acid sequence: CASRRKETQYF.

A few counts support this clonotype. The V call is TRBV6-5, the J call TRBJ2-4; possible D gene TRBD2, 7 bases. This CDR3 region has 14 residues. Trimming took 2 bases from V and 6 from J, leaving 11 bases between them. Per the germline V gene, CDR1 is MNHEY and CDR2 is SVGAGI. CDR3 protein: CASSYRGARNIQYF. The CDR3 DNA is TGTGCCAGCAGTTACCGGGGGGCGAGAAACATTCAGTACTTC.

At least ten counts were recorded for this clonotype. The chain recombines TRBV6-2 or TRBV6-3 with TRBJ1-1, with no clear D. V lost 5 bases to trimming and J lost 4 bases, with 11 bases between them. Germline loops: CDR1 MNHEY, CDR2 SVGEGT. This CDR3 spans 13 amino acids. The CDR3 nucleotides are TGTGCCAGCAGTGACGCCGGCACCACTGAAGCTTTCTTT. Protein: CASSDAGTTEAFF.

This clonotype was seen only once. This chain joins TRBV20-1 and TRBJ2-5, with a weak D call TRBD2 (6 bases). Germline lookup yields CDR1 DFQATT and CDR2 SNEGSKA (reference sequence). Trimming took 6 bases from V and 5 from J, leaving 19 bases between them. The CDR3 sequence is 14 residues long. Here the CDR3 reads CSATLVGGPETQYF. The CDR3 coding sequence is TGCAGTGCAACACTAGTGGGGGGTCCGGAGACCCAGTACTTC.

This clonotype appeared many times. The chain combines TRBV11-1 with TRBJ2-2; TRBD1 aligns across 8 bases. Germline assignment: CDR1 SGHAT and CDR2 FQDESV (reference sequence). This CDR3 spans 16 amino acids. J gave up 5 bases and V 5 bases, and 10 bases lay outside the gene matches. In nucleotides, the CDR3 is TGTGCCAGCAGCAGAGGCGACAGGGGAAAAACCGGGGAGCTGTTTTTT. This encodes CASSRGDRGKTGELFF. Full variable domain (remainder filled in from reference TRBV11-1 and TRBJ2-2): EAEVAQSPRYKITEKSQAVAFWCDPISGHATLYWYRQILGQGPELLVQFQDESVVDDSQLPKDRFSAERLKGVDSTLKIQPAELGDSAMYLCASSRGDRGKTGELFFGEGSRLTVL.

This clonotype was seen many times. This chain joins TRBV7-2 and TRBJ2-5; D unresolved. Germline lookup yields CDR1 SGHTA and CDR2 FQGNSA. The ends were cut back, 6 bases at V and 5 bases at J, with 13 bases in the middle. The CDR3 consists of 13 residues. Here the CDR3 reads CASSLGTRETQYF. The CDR3 DNA reads TGTGCCAGCAGTCTCGGCACGCGGGAGACCCAGTACTTC.

This clonotype has a count of ten or more. This sequence joins TRBV4-2 and TRBJ2-7; D is perhaps TRBD2 (6 bases). The CDR3 loop spans 15 amino acids. The ends were cut back, 0 bases at V and 7 bases at J, with 16 bases in the middle. Germline lookup yields CDR1 LGHNA and CDR2 YNFKEQ. CDR3 sequence (DNA): TGTGCCAGCAGCCAAGATGGGGAGGCGTCGAGGGAGCAGTACTTC. Encoded protein: CASSQDGEASREQYF.

This clonotype was observed at least ten times. The chain uses TRBV5-1 and TRBJ2-5; D uncertain. V shed 4 bases and J shed 2 bases, with 12 bases lying between them. The CDR3 sequence is 14 residues long. Germline values: CDR1 SGHRS, CDR2 YFSETQ. CDR3 sequence reads: CASSPTRRQETQYF. The CDR3 coding sequence is TGCGCCAGCAGCCCAACAAGGCGGCAAGAGACCCAGTACTTC. Full variable domain (outside the CDR3, taken from reference TRBV5-1 and TRBJ2-5): KAGVTQTPRYLIKTRGQQVTLSCSPISGHRSVSWYQQTPGQGLQFLFEYFSETQRNKGNFPGRFSGRQFSNSRSEMNVSTLELGDSALYLCASSPTRRQETQYFGPGTRLLVL.

This clonotype showed up many times. This chain connects TRBV20-1 to TRBJ1-3; 7 positions agree with TRBD1. The CDR3 runs 13 residues. Germline V gene sequence: CDR1 DFQATT, CDR2 SNEGSKA (reference sequence). V was pared by 5 bases and J by 5 bases, with 6 bases of the junction left unmatched. The CDR3 DNA is TGCAGTGCTCCTGGACAGGAGAGAAACACCATATATTTT. Translation: CSAPGQERNTIYF.

This clonotype was found many times. The rearrangement uses TRBV12-3 or TRBV12-4 and TRBJ2-6; 10 bases are shared with TRBD1. The V segment lost 2 bases and the J segment 0 bases; nucleotides outside the gene matches: 7. This CDR3 is built from 19 residues. The CDR3 protein is CASSLTGQGSYSGANVLTF. CDR3 coding DNA: TGTGCCAGCAGTTTAACGGGACAGGGGTCGTACTCTGGGGCCAACGTCCTGACTTTC.

This clonotype has at least ten counts. The chain employs TRBV7-1 and TRBJ1-2; D is perhaps TRBD1 (6 bases). TRBV7-1 is assigned to the ORF class and has an uncertain function. The V end was cut by 3 bases, the J end by 4 bases, with 30 bases between. The CDR3 is 20 amino acids. This CDR3 reads CASSSGGGRTRDGKGYGYTF. The CDR3 DNA sequence: TGTGCCAGCAGCTCGGGGGGGGGCAGGACCCGAGATGGTAAAGGCTATGGCTACACCTTC.

This clonotype was seen at least ten times. This rearrangement joins TRBV7-9 to TRBJ2-7; 8 bases align to TRBD2. Germline V lookup: CDR1 SEHNR, CDR2 FQNEAQ (reference sequence). V lost 3 bases, J lost 2 bases, and 3 bases stayed unmatched. The length of the CDR3 is 14 residues. This chain's CDR3 is CASSFSAGAYEQYF. The CDR3 DNA reads as TGTGCCAGCAGCTTTTCAGCGGGGGCCTACGAGCAGTACTTC.